Shown below are 8 T cell receptor beta chains from a single sample sequenced in a study of shared clonotypes between healthy human individuals. Produced via immunoSEQ multiplex PCR; TCRdb's table is partial and in-frame only. The data contain 1.5 million to 1.9 million clones, 95% to 99% of them singletons. The sample was naive CD4+ T cells sorted from blood. Subset: CD45RA+ positively selected. The receptors stem from a man aged 25 to 40 in good health.

Worth noting for this clone: The sample contains more than one DNA sequence encoding this CDR3. The rearrangement joins TRBV7-9 to TRBJ2-5, with D possibly matching TRBD1 (5 bases). With 3 bases removed from V and 1 base from J, the gap between germline ends came to 9 bases. The CDR3 consists of 14 residues. CDR1 is SEHNR and CDR2 is FQNEAQ in the germline V gene (reference sequence). DNA for the CDR3: TGTGCCAGCAGCTTCAGACAGATCCAAGAGACCCAGTACTTC. Protein sequence: CASSFRQIQETQYF.

The rearrangement links TRBV19 to TRBJ2-2; D might be TRBD2 (5 bases). The V end lost 3 bases, the J end lost 0 bases, and 17 bases lay between the germline ends. The CDR3 sequence is 18 residues long. The germline CDR1 and CDR2 sequences are LNHDA and SQIVND (reference sequence). The chain's CDR3 is CASSMDGRGSANTGELFF. The CDR3, as DNA: TGTGCCAGTAGTATGGATGGGCGAGGGAGCGCGAACACCGGGGAGCTGTTTTTT.

V is TRBV5-1 and J is TRBJ2-2; 8 bases align to TRBD1. V was clipped by 4 bases and J by 4 bases; unmatched bases: 3. This CDR3 comprises 14 residues. The germline gives CDR1 SGHRS, CDR2 YFSETQ. The CDR3 reads CASSETGVTGELFF. DNA of the CDR3: TGCGCCAGCAGCGAGACAGGGGTCACCGGGGAGCTGTTTTTT.

The gene calls are TRBV6-1 and TRBJ1-5; D is unresolved. The CDR3 is made up of 15 amino acids. V was clipped by 2 bases and J by 2 bases, with 10 bases between them. CDR1 MNHNS and CDR2 SASEGT come from the germline V gene. In DNA, the CDR3 is TGTGCCAGCAGTGAAAGCCCGTCGGGCAATCAGCCCCAGCATTTT. Protein product: CASSESPSGNQPQHF.

The rearrangement uses TRBV6-5 and TRBJ1-5; 7 bases agree with TRBD1. Looked up from germline, CDR1 is MNHEY and CDR2 is SVGAGI. With 7 bases clipped from V and 7 bases from J, the junction kept 13 bases outside the gene matches. The CDR3 runs 15 residues. The CDR3 coding sequence is TGTGCCAGCACCCATCGAGGGGGCGCGGGGCAGCCCCAGCATTTT. Amino acids: CASTHRGGAGQPQHF.

The rearrangement links TRBV6-1 to TRBJ2-7, with a weak D call TRBD2 (5 bases). Germline CDR1 MNHNS, CDR2 SASEGT. V gave up 1 base and J gave up 6 bases, with 16 bases separating them. This CDR3 has 15 residues. DNA for the CDR3: TGTGCCAGCAGTGAAGGAGGGCCCCGGGCCACCGAGCAGTACTTC. As protein: CASSEGGPRATEQYF.

Concerning this clone itself: This sample includes further DNA sequences coding for the same CDR3. The rearrangement uses TRBV9 and TRBJ2-1, with 12 bases matching TRBD2. Looked up from germline, CDR1 is SGDLS and CDR2 is YYNGEE. J gave up 5 bases and V 0 bases, and 0 bases lay outside the gene matches. This CDR3 comprises 15 residues. In nucleotides, the CDR3 is TGTGCCAGCAGCGTAGGACTAGCGGGAGACAATGAGCAGTTCTTC. This gives the protein CASSVGLAGDNEQFF.

This chain uses TRBV11-2 with TRBJ2-1; no firm D call. The V gene lost 2 bases and the J gene lost 9 bases, with 17 bases spanning the gap. The V gene's germline CDR1 is SGHAT and CDR2 FQNNGV. The CDR3 totals 15 residues. In DNA form, the CDR3 reads TGTGCCAGCAGCTTACAACAATCTATCCTCGGTGAGCAGTTCTTC. As protein: CASSLQQSILGEQFF. The full variable domain, rest sourced from reference TRBV11-2 and TRBJ2-1, is EAGVAQSPRYKIIEKRQSVAFWCNPISGHATLYWYQQILGQGPKLLIQFQNNGVVDDSQLPKDRFSAERLKGVDSTLKIQPAKLEDSAVYLCASSLQQSILGEQFFGPGTRLTVL.